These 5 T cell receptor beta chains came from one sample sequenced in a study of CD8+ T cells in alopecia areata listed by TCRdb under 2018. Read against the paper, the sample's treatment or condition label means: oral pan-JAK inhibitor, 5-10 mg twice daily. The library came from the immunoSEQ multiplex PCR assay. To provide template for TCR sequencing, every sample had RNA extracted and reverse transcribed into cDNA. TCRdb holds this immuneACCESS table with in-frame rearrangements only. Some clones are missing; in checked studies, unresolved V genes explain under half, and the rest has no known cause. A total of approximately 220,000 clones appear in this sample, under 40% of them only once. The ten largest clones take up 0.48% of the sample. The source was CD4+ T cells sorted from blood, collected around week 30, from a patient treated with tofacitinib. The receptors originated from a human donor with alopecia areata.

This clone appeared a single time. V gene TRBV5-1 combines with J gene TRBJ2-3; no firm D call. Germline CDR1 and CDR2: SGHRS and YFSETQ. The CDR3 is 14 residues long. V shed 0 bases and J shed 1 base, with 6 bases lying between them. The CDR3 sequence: CASSLGARTDTQYF. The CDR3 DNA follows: TGCGCCAGCAGCTTGGGTGCGCGCACAGATACGCAGTATTTT.

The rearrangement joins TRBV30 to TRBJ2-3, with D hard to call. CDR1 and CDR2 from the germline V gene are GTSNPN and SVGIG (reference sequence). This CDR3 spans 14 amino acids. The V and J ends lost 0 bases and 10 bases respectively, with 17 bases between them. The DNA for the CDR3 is TGTGCCTGGAGTGTACCTAAGCGTGGATCGGCGCAGTATTTT. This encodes CAWSVPKRGSAQYF.

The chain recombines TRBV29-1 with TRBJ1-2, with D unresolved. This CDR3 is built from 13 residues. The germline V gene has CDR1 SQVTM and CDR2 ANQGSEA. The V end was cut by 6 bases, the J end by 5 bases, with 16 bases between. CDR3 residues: CSVSEGMRYGYTF. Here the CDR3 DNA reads TGCAGCGTCTCGGAGGGTATGAGGTATGGCTACACCTTC. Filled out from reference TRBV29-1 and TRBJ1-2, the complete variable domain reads SAVISQKPSRDICQRGTSLTIQCQVDSQVTMMFWYRQQPGQSLTLIATANQGSEATYESGFVIDKFPISRPNLTFSTLTVSNMSPEDSSIYLCSVSEGMRYGYTFGSGTRLTVV.

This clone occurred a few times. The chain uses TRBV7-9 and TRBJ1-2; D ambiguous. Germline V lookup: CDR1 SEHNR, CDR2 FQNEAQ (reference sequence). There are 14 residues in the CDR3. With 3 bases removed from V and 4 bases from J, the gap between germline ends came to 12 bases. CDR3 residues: CASSFREAGYGYTF. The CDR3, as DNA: TGTGCCAGCAGCTTTAGGGAGGCGGGCTATGGCTACACCTTC.

CDR3 protein: CASSISTAGSISNEQFF. The CDR3 DNA reads TGTGCCAGTAGTATTTCGACCGCGGGTTCAATTTCAAATGAGCAGTTCTTC. The genes are TRBV19 and TRBJ2-1, with D possibly matching TRBD2 (5 bases). The V gene's germline CDR1 is LNHDA and CDR2 SQIVND (reference sequence). The CDR3 loop spans 17 amino acids. The V gene lost 3 bases and the J gene lost 7 bases, with 22 bases spanning the gap.